This TCR beta chain was documented in a study of OX40 agonist ivuxolimab in advanced cancers. Study-level results: Among patients with partial responses at 0.1-3.0 mg/kg, clonal expansion was among the lowest.

The V gene lost 0 bases and the J gene lost 5 bases, with 10 bases spanning the gap. Germline loops: CDR1 LNHNV, CDR2 YYDKDF (reference sequence). CDR3 length equals 14 residues. This clone was counted a single time. Antigen unknown. Generated by immunoSEQ multiplex PCR, the TCRdb table keeps only in-frame clones and is missing some. The data show some 77,000 clones, about 90% seen once. The sequence derives from an adult with an advanced solid tumor such as melanoma, head and neck, liver or kidney cancer. Sequences were derived from CD4+ or CD8+ T cells sorted from blood, sampled in a trial of the OX40 agonist ivuxolimab. The chain is built from TRBV15 and TRBJ1-1; D is perhaps TRBD1 (6 bases). The CDR3 reads CATSRDRGTTEAFF. The DNA of the CDR3 is TGTGCCACCAGCAGAGATAGGGGGACAACTGAAGCTTTCTTT. Complete variable domain (other parts from reference TRBV15 and TRBJ1-1): DAMVIQNPRYQVTQFGKPVTLSCSQTLNHNVMYWYQQKSSQAPKLLFHYYDKDFNNEADTPDNFQSRRPNTSFCFLDIRSPGLGDTAMYLCATSRDRGTTEAFFGQGTRLTVV.